Shown below are 21 T cell receptor beta chains from a single sample sequenced in a study of blood T cell repertoires in COVID-19. Profiling relied on immunoSEQ multiplex PCR, and the TCRdb table lists in-frame clones only, not all of them. The profile covers some 300,000 clones, with 88% appearing a single time and over 2% taken by the ten largest. Material for sequencing was PBMCs or T cells enriched from blood (not recorded which). The source of these receptors is a woman aged 55-69 years in a cohort exposed to, infected with or recovered from COVID-19 (not recorded which).

The J gene is TRBJ1-2, the V gene TRBV7-9; D gene ambiguous. Trimming pared 0 bases from V and 8 bases from J, leaving 13 bases between. Germline V gene data show CDR1 as SEHNR and CDR2 as FQNEAQ (reference sequence). The CDR3 has 14 residues. CDR3 DNA sequence: TGTGCCAGCAGCTTAGCCGGTGGGAGAGGAGGCTACACCTTC. Amino acids: CASSLAGGRGGYTF. Combining the CDR3 with reference TRBV7-9 and TRBJ1-2 gives the whole variable domain DTGVSQNPRHKITKRGQNVTFRCDPISEHNRLYWYRQTLGQGPEFLTYFQNEAQLEKSRLLSDRFSAERPKGSFSTLEIQRTEQGDSAMYLCASSLAGGRGGYTFGSGTRLTVV.

The V gene is TRBV6-4, the J gene TRBJ1-1; 7 bases agree with TRBD1. Looked up from germline, CDR1 is MRHNA and CDR2 is SNTAGT. This CDR3 region has 12 residues. V lost 6 bases to trimming and J lost 7 bases; unmatched junction nucleotides: 5. The CDR3 sequence: CASRARQGEAFF. CDR3 sequence (DNA): TGTGCCAGCAGAGCCCGACAGGGTGAAGCTTTCTTT.

This sequence joins TRBV30 and TRBJ1-6; no clear D gene. This CDR3 spans 14 amino acids. Germline V gives CDR1 GTSNPN, CDR2 SVGIG (reference sequence). V was cut by 1 base and J by 4 bases, with 8 bases left in between. CDR3: CAWSATSYNSPLHF. The CDR3 DNA reads as TGTGCCTGGAGTGCGACAAGTTATAATTCACCCCTCCACTTT.

The rearrangement links TRBV5-1 to TRBJ2-7; TRBD1 matches 7 bases. The junction had 5 bases not matched to a gene; V was cut back by 0 bases and J by 2 bases. CDR3 length: 15 residues. Germline CDR1 SGHRS, CDR2 YFSETQ. The CDR3 loop reads CASSLGRGFPYEQYF. In DNA, the CDR3 is TGCGCCAGCAGCTTGGGCAGGGGGTTCCCCTACGAGCAGTACTTC.

This clone was detected once. The rearrangement links TRBV2 to TRBJ1-2; D call uncertain. Trimming cost V 4 bases and J 1 base, with 7 bases left between them. Germline CDR1 reads SNHLY; CDR2 reads FYNNEI. The CDR3 has 13 amino acids. This CDR3 reads CASSAAVNYGYTF. The CDR3 bases are TGTGCCAGCAGTGCCGCGGTTAACTATGGCTACACCTTC.

The chain recombines TRBV28 with TRBJ2-7; 9 bases are a match to TRBD2. This CDR3 contains 20 residues. The germline gives CDR1 MDHEN, CDR2 SYDVKM. V dropped 6 bases and J dropped 5; count of bases not matched to a gene: 26. The CDR3 is CASRTRGYGGRAQGPNEQYF. CDR3 bases: TGTGCCAGCAGAACCCGGGGTTATGGCGGGAGGGCCCAGGGTCCCAACGAGCAGTACTTC. Complete variable domain (other parts from reference TRBV28 and TRBJ2-7): DVKVTQSSRYLVKRTGEKVFLECVQDMDHENMFWYRQDPGLGLRLIYFSYDVKMKEKGDIPEGYSVSREKKERFSLILESASTNQTSMYLCASRTRGYGGRAQGPNEQYFGPGTRLTVT.

The rearrangement uses TRBV6-5 and TRBJ2-1, with D possibly matching TRBD2 (6 bases). Germline CDR1 reads MNHEY; CDR2 reads SVGAGI. The CDR3 is 13 amino acids. Trimming removed 8 bases from V and 7 bases from J, with 15 bases in between. Here the CDR3 reads CASSLPGGNEQFF. The CDR3 DNA reads TGTGCCAGCTCCTTACCCGGAGGGAATGAGCAGTTCTTC.

The rearrangement joins TRBV3-1 (or the pseudogene TRBV3-2) to TRBJ1-5; a weak D match, TRBD1 (5 bases). Germline V lookup: CDR1 LGHDT, CDR2 YNNKEL (reference sequence). Trimming removed 4 bases at V and 5 bases at J, with 9 bases between. The CDR3 covers 13 residues. In DNA, the CDR3 is TGTGCCAGCAGCCTAGGAGGGGATCAGCCCCAGCATTTT. The encoded protein is CASSLGGDQPQHF.

Note on this clone: This sample includes further DNA sequences coding for the same CDR3. J is TRBJ1-4 and V is TRBV5-4; 8 nucleotides align to TRBD1. Germline V gene sequence: CDR1 SGHNT, CDR2 YYREEE (reference sequence). V shed 3 bases, J shed 7 bases, and the junction held 5 bases outside the gene matches. The CDR3 spans 14 residues. Here the CDR3 DNA reads TGTGCCAGCAGCTCCCAGGGGGCAGGTGAAAAACTGTTTTTT. It yields the protein CASSSQGAGEKLFF. Full variable domain (outside the CDR3, taken from reference TRBV5-4 and TRBJ1-4): ETGVTQSPTHLIKTRGQQVTLRCSSQSGHNTVSWYQQALGQGPQFIFQYYREEENGRGNFPPRFSGLQFPNYSSELNVNALELDDSALYLCASSSQGAGEKLFFGSGTQLSVL.

The chain combines TRBV27 with TRBJ2-4, with TRBD1 identical over 11 bases. This CDR3 has 17 amino acids. V was pared by 5 bases and J by 2 bases, with 8 bases of the junction left unmatched. Germline assignment: CDR1 MNHEY and CDR2 SMNVEV (reference sequence). CDR3 nucleotide sequence: TGTGCCAGCAGTCCCTGGACAGGGGGCAGGACCAAAAACATTCAGTACTTC. The encoded protein is CASSPWTGGRTKNIQYF.

The chain employs TRBV10-2 and TRBJ1-1; a possible D gene is TRBD1 (6 bases). There are 14 residues in the CDR3. Trimming stripped 8 bases from V and 2 bases from J, with 15 bases between. CDR1 and CDR2 from the germline V gene are WSHSY and SAAADI. The CDR3 region is CASLQDRFNTEAFF. CDR3 nucleotide sequence: TGCGCCAGCCTTCAGGACAGATTCAACACTGAAGCTTTCTTT.

The V and J genes are TRBV18 and TRBJ2-5, with 9 bases that match TRBD2. V gave up 0 bases and J gave up 6 bases; unmatched junction bases: 8. This CDR3 is 16 amino acids long. Germline CDR1 reads KGHSH; CDR2 reads LQKENI. The CDR3 DNA sequence: TGTGCCAGCTCACCACCGGGCAGCGGGAGGCGAAAGACCCAGTACTTC. Its translation is CASSPPGSGRRKTQYF.

This chain joins TRBV4-1 and TRBJ2-7; 11 bases are a match to TRBD2. The CDR3 runs 16 residues. The trim removed 1 base at V and 3 bases at J, leaving 5 bases unmatched. Germline CDR1 reads MGHRA; CDR2 reads YSYEKL. The CDR3 here is CASSQVVSGRDYEQYF. The CDR3 nucleotides are TGCGCCAGCAGCCAAGTAGTTAGCGGGAGGGACTACGAGCAGTACTTC.

This rearrangement joins TRBV4-1 to TRBJ1-1; TRBD1 matches at 9 bases. The CDR3 is 14 residues long. The V gene end was trimmed by 3 bases and the J gene end by 3 bases; junction bases not matched to a gene: 2. Germline CDR1 is MGHRA and CDR2 is YSYEKL. DNA of the CDR3: TGCGCCAGCAGCCAGGGGACAGGGTACACTGAAGCTTTCTTT. This sequence encodes CASSQGTGYTEAFF.

The V gene is TRBV19, the J gene TRBJ1-2; the D gene is possibly TRBD1 (6 bases). This CDR3 has 13 residues. Germline V gene data show CDR1 as LNHDA and CDR2 as SQIVND (reference sequence). Trimming pared 6 bases from V and 11 bases from J, leaving 19 bases between. CDR3 bases: TGTGCCAGTAGGTTACAGGGTAACCCTGAGTACACCTTC. It specifies CASRLQGNPEYTF.

The CDR3 DNA sequence: TGTGCCAGCAGCCAAGAAGGGGGACTAGCCGGCAATGAGCAGTTCTTC. Translated: CASSQEGGLAGNEQFF. The chain links TRBV3-1 (or the pseudogene TRBV3-2) to TRBJ2-1; 9 bases map to TRBD2. CDR1 and CDR2 from the germline V gene are LGHDT and YNNKEL (reference sequence). The V segment lost 0 bases and the J segment 6 bases; nucleotides outside the gene matches: 6. The CDR3 runs to 16 residues.

In its sample, this clone was seen once. The chain has TRBV28 and TRBJ1-2; the D gene is possibly TRBD1 (5 bases). Between the trimmed V and J ends, which lost 4 bases and 2 bases, there was a span of 17 bases. Germline values: CDR1 MDHEN, CDR2 SYDVKM. The CDR3 runs 16 residues. The DNA of the CDR3 is TGTGCCAGCAGTTCCCCTTCCGGGGGGTTGAACTATGGCTACACCTTC. It specifies CASSSPSGGLNYGYTF.

This clone has just a few counts. V gene TRBV5-1 combines with J gene TRBJ2-7; 10 bases line up with TRBD1. J lost 1 base, V lost 4 bases, and 5 bases had no gene match. The length of the CDR3 is 15 residues. The V gene's germline CDR1 is SGHRS and CDR2 YFSETQ. The CDR3 loop reads CASSPGTGDSYEQYF. The CDR3 region has the DNA TGCGCCAGCAGCCCGGGGACAGGGGATTCCTACGAGCAGTACTTC.

The chain uses TRBV27 and TRBJ1-6; 8 nucleotides align to TRBD1. Per the germline V gene, CDR1 is MNHEY and CDR2 is SMNVEV (reference sequence). This CDR3 spans 15 amino acids. Trimming at V came to 5 bases and at J to 0 bases, leaving 0 bases not matched to a gene. The chain's CDR3 is CASSGQGSYNSPLHF. The CDR3 nucleotides are TGTGCCAGCAGTGGACAGGGCTCCTATAATTCACCCCTCCACTTT.

The chain carries TRBV29-1 and TRBJ2-1, with TRBD2 matching 9 bases. The germline V gene has CDR1 SQVTM and CDR2 ANQGSEA. V gave up 5 bases and J gave up 6 bases; unmatched junction bases: 8. The CDR3 runs 14 residues. CDR3 protein: CSVIAGVSGNEQFF. The CDR3 DNA follows: TGCAGCGTTATAGCGGGAGTAAGCGGCAATGAGCAGTTCTTC.

The V and J genes are TRBV5-1 and TRBJ1-1; 7 nucleotides agree with TRBD1. Unmatched junction bases numbered 14, after V lost 4 bases and J lost 5 bases. This CDR3 spans 16 amino acids. Germline-derived CDR1 and CDR2 are SGHRS and YFSETQ. CDR3 in amino acids: CASSTVQGRRATEAFF. The CDR3 DNA follows: TGCGCCAGCAGCACGGTACAGGGGAGGAGGGCAACTGAAGCTTTCTTT.